The clone carrying this T cell receptor (beta chain) was seen a single time. Its antigen remains unknown. Antigen-specific CD4+ T cells were expanded with viral peptide pools in the ViraFEST assay before sequencing. Cultured cells yielded isolated CD4+ T cells after approximately nine days. All study participants received two doses of BNT162b2 or mRNA-1273 vaccine. A density of about 1.8 million PBMC per well was used; these cells were cultured with about 10 IU/ml IL-2 and about 9.5 ug/ml peptides. This sample is drawn from a study of vaccination effects on CD4 cells after COVID-19. Study summary: Post-vaccine sampling took place a median of 72 days after the second dose. Study results and caveats: Late after vaccination, infection- and vaccine-induced clones showed marked clonal contraction.

After removal of 8 bases from V and 4 bases from J, the junction contained 9 bases not matched to a gene. Germline CDR1 is MNHEY and CDR2 is SMNVEV (reference sequence). The CDR3 has 15 amino acids. The protocol was immunoSEQ multiplex PCR, while the TCRdb copy is restricted to in-frame clones and leaves out a portion. The sample yields under 25,000 clones, about four fifths seen once. The source material was CD4+ T cells from PBMCs cultured with SARS-CoV-2 spike peptides, sampled after COVID-19 vaccination. This rearrangement joins TRBV27 to TRBJ1-5; 9 bases are a match to TRBD1. This sequence was found in a human donor who received a COVID-19 vaccine. Some clones in this sample may be carry-over from other donors' samples. The CDR3 region has the DNA TGTGCCAGCGGTCGCGACGGGACAGGGAATCAGCCCCAGCATTTT. Encoded protein: CASGRDGTGNQPQHF.